This is a list of T cell receptor beta chains from one sample in a study of T cell responses to AZD1222 COVID-19 vaccine. Assay used: immunoSEQ multiplex PCR; TCRdb lists only in-frame clones, some missing. The sample includes about 130,000 clones, about nine tenths seen only once; the top ten take 6.9%. The source was peripheral blood, collected on day 0 of AZD1222 vaccination. Receptors originate from an adult in good health. The CDR3 runs from the conserved cysteine through the conserved F or W. A clone size is listed for some rows: how often the clone was seen (once, few, many), or a class if it is expanded.

j_gene: TRBJ1-5
len: 15
abundance: -
v_gene: TRBV7-8
CDR3aa: CASSLTVYSNQPQHF

j_gene: TRBJ1-1
len: 15
abundance: -
v_gene: TRBV27
CDR3aa: CASSLVGITNTEAFF

j_gene: TRBJ2-7
len: 14
abundance: -
v_gene: TRBV6-2/TRBV6-3
CDR3aa: CASSLPRRDPKQYF

j_gene: TRBJ2-1
len: 17
abundance: -
v_gene: TRBV27
CDR3aa: CASSLSAGSGGPNEQFF

j_gene: TRBJ2-1
len: 13
abundance: -
v_gene: TRBV25-1
CDR3aa: CASSRQGTNEQFF

j_gene: TRBJ2-7
len: 13
abundance: -
v_gene: TRBV5-6
CDR3aa: CASSLGGGYEQYF

j_gene: TRBJ2-3
len: 12
abundance: -
v_gene: TRBV2
CDR3aa: CASSGRGDTQYF

j_gene: TRBJ1-5
len: 15
abundance: -
v_gene: TRBV19
CDR3aa: CASSIGQGSNQPQHF

j_gene: TRBJ2-1
len: 19
abundance: once
v_gene: TRBV7-3
CDR3aa: CASGMGFWTSGDSYNEQFF

j_gene: TRBJ2-7
len: 12
abundance: few
v_gene: TRBV4-1
CDR3aa: CASSQDSGEQYF

j_gene: TRBJ2-3
len: 15
abundance: -
v_gene: TRBV24-1
CDR3aa: CATSDSTGGTDTQYF

j_gene: TRBJ1-5
len: 13
abundance: -
v_gene: TRBV15
CDR3aa: CATTFGINQPQHF

j_gene: TRBJ1-3
len: 15
abundance: -
v_gene: TRBV5-1
CDR3aa: CASSPGPNSGNTIYF

j_gene: TRBJ1-4
len: 14
abundance: -
v_gene: TRBV5-6
CDR3aa: CASSLAQINEKLFF

j_gene: TRBJ2-5
len: 11
abundance: -
v_gene: TRBV7-8
CDR3aa: CASSFLETQYF

j_gene: TRBJ1-1
len: 12
abundance: -
v_gene: TRBV7-9
CDR3aa: CASSLVTREAFF

j_gene: TRBJ2-1
len: 16
abundance: -
v_gene: TRBV7-6
CDR3aa: CASSLLRDREYNEQFF

j_gene: TRBJ1-2
len: 15
abundance: -
v_gene: TRBV4-3
CDR3aa: CASSQENRGRDGYTF

j_gene: TRBJ1-1
len: 13
abundance: -
v_gene: TRBV30
CDR3aa: CAWRTQVNTEAFF

j_gene: TRBJ1-2
len: 12
abundance: once
v_gene: TRBV19
CDR3aa: CASSRDTGGYTF

j_gene: TRBJ2-3
len: 12
abundance: -
v_gene: TRBV5-4
CDR3aa: CASSRGADTQYF

j_gene: TRBJ1-6
len: 17
abundance: -
v_gene: TRBV6-2/TRBV6-3
CDR3aa: CASSPPGQGVYNSPLHF

j_gene: TRBJ2-7
len: 14
abundance: -
v_gene: TRBV28
CDR3aa: CASSNTGEFYEQYF

j_gene: TRBJ1-1
len: 14
abundance: -
v_gene: TRBV19
CDR3aa: CASSTDSRNTEAFF

j_gene: TRBJ1-2
len: 13
abundance: -
v_gene: TRBV10-3
CDR3aa: CAISESVGGGYTF

j_gene: TRBJ2-2
len: 17
abundance: -
v_gene: TRBV4-3
CDR3aa: CASSQGAGTGGGGELFF

j_gene: TRBJ2-7
len: 15
abundance: -
v_gene: TRBV11-1
CDR3aa: CASSFAGGDSYEQYF

j_gene: TRBJ2-7
len: 14
abundance: -
v_gene: TRBV28
CDR3aa: CASSLLRPIYEQYF

j_gene: TRBJ1-3
len: 14
abundance: -
v_gene: TRBV28
CDR3aa: CASSPRGLGNTIYF

j_gene: TRBJ1-6
len: 16
abundance: -
v_gene: TRBV3-1/TRBV3-2
CDR3aa: CASSQDRAPYNSPLHF

j_gene: TRBJ1-2
len: 17
abundance: -
v_gene: TRBV15
CDR3aa: CATSRDPGQGFNYGYTF

j_gene: TRBJ1-5
len: 15
abundance: -
v_gene: TRBV4-2
CDR3aa: CASSQGQNSNQPQHF

j_gene: TRBJ1-6
len: 19
abundance: -
v_gene: TRBV4-3
CDR3aa: CASSQEAAWGASYNSPLHF

j_gene: TRBJ1-2
len: 18
abundance: -
v_gene: TRBV21-1
CDR3aa: CASSKEGSGGAAWYGYTF

j_gene: TRBJ1-1
len: 11
abundance: -
v_gene: TRBV5-1
CDR3aa: CASTSDTEAFF

j_gene: TRBJ1-4
len: 11
abundance: -
v_gene: TRBV28
CDR3aa: CASTEDEKLFF

j_gene: TRBJ2-2
len: 18
abundance: few
v_gene: TRBV27
CDR3aa: CASRPFSTWTGNTGELFF

j_gene: TRBJ2-7
len: 15
abundance: -
v_gene: TRBV5-1
CDR3aa: CASSELAGGPREQYF

j_gene: TRBJ2-3
len: 16
abundance: -
v_gene: TRBV5-5
CDR3aa: CASSLVAGDSTDTQYF

j_gene: TRBJ1-2
len: 14
abundance: -
v_gene: TRBV7-9
CDR3aa: CASSFPGEKALYTF

j_gene: TRBJ1-6
len: 15
abundance: -
v_gene: TRBV4-1
CDR3aa: CASSQERSYNSPLHF

j_gene: TRBJ1-2
len: 12
abundance: -
v_gene: TRBV28
CDR3aa: CASSVGGWGYTF

j_gene: TRBJ1-2
len: 16
abundance: -
v_gene: TRBV7-9
CDR3aa: CASSLAEKRGTQGYTF

j_gene: TRBJ2-1
len: 13
abundance: -
v_gene: TRBV28
CDR3aa: CASSLPAFYEQFF

j_gene: TRBJ1-5
len: 15
abundance: -
v_gene: TRBV7-2
CDR3aa: CASRPTGVRGQPQHF

j_gene: TRBJ2-1
len: 13
abundance: once
v_gene: TRBV4-1
CDR3aa: CASSQDQYNEQFF

j_gene: TRBJ2-6
len: 16
abundance: once
v_gene: TRBV6-5
CDR3aa: CASSYSRRSGANVLTF